These 6 T cell receptor beta chains originate from one sample sequenced in a study of shared clonotypes between healthy human individuals (dated by TCRdb to the early 2020s). The library was built by means of the immunoSEQ multiplex PCR assay. TCRdb retrieved this table from immuneACCESS and kept in-frame rearrangements only. Not all clones are present; in checked studies, unresolved V genes account for under half, and no reason is known for the remainder. The sample profile shows 490,000 or so clones; 65% to 80% of them were found once. Clones ranked in the top ten supply more than 10% of the sample. The sequenced sample consisted of PBMCs. All receptors come from a woman between 40 and 50 years old in good health. Some clones in this sample may be carry-over from other donors' samples.

J is TRBJ1-1 and V is TRBV18, with D unclear. This CDR3 is 14 amino acids long. The germline gives CDR1 KGHSH, CDR2 LQKENI. V gave up 5 bases and J gave up 1 base, with 11 bases separating them. CDR3 residues: CASSASIENTEAFF. DNA for the CDR3: TGTGCCAGCTCAGCCTCAATAGAGAACACTGAAGCTTTCTTT.

The J gene is TRBJ2-3, the V gene TRBV11-2; D is uncertain. The CDR3 runs to 14 residues. The V gene's germline CDR1 is SGHAT and CDR2 FQNNGV. V was pared by 4 bases and J by 1 base, with 9 bases between. DNA for the CDR3: TGTGCCAGCAGCTCTCTGAGCGGCACAGATACGCAGTATTTT. This gives the protein CASSSLSGTDTQYF.

The CDR3 DNA sequence: TGTGCCAGCAGTTTACACAGCGGGACCTACGAGCAGTACTTC. Translated, it gives CASSLHSGTYEQYF. The chain uses TRBV27 and TRBJ2-7, with 7 bases matching TRBD2. The germline CDR1 and CDR2 sequences are MNHEY and SMNVEV (reference sequence). CDR3 length: 14 residues. Trimming removed 2 bases from V and 2 bases from J; junction bases left unmatched: 3.

The genes are TRBV7-3 and TRBJ2-1, with 15 positions matching TRBD2. V was pared by 0 bases and J by 8 bases, with 2 bases of the junction left unmatched. CDR3 length: 16 residues. Germline loops: CDR1 SGHTA, CDR2 FQGTGA. For the CDR3, the DNA is TGTGCCAGCAGCTTAACCGGGACTAGCGGGAGGTATGAGCAGTTCTTC. Protein product: CASSLTGTSGRYEQFF. Full variable domain (outside the CDR3, taken from reference TRBV7-3 and TRBJ2-1): GAGVSQTPSNKVTEKGKYVELRCDPISGHTALYWYRQSLGQGPEFLIYFQGTGAADDSGLPNDRFFAVRPEGSVSTLKIQRTERGDSAVYLCASSLTGTSGRYEQFFGPGTRLTVL.

V is TRBV2 and J is TRBJ1-1; 8 bases are a match to TRBD1. Germline lookup yields CDR1 SNHLY and CDR2 FYNNEI. J gave up 3 bases and V 6 bases, and 3 bases lay outside the gene matches. This CDR3 is 13 amino acids long. This CDR3 is CASSGQGDTEAFF. In DNA, the CDR3 is TGTGCCAGCAGCGGACAGGGTGACACTGAAGCTTTCTTT.

The chain is built from TRBV18 and TRBJ2-7; 7 positions match TRBD1. CDR3 length equals 12 residues. The trim removed 6 bases at V and 4 bases at J, leaving 3 bases unmatched. Germline CDR1 is KGHSH and CDR2 is LQKENI. The CDR3 region has the DNA TGTGCCAGCTCGGGGGACAGTTACGAGCAGTACTTC. Translation gives CASSGDSYEQYF. Filled out from reference TRBV18 and TRBJ2-7, the complete variable domain reads NAGVMQNPRHLVRRRGQEARLRCSPMKGHSHVYWYRQLPEEGLKFMVYLQKENIIDESGMPKERFSAEFPKEGPSILRIQQVVRGDSAAYFCASSGDSYEQYFGPGTRLTVT.